Listed below are T cell receptor beta chains from one sample, sequenced in a study of Ad26.COV2.S vaccination and SARS-CoV-2 variants. TCRdb's copy holds only in-frame clones and misses some; the assay was immunoSEQ multiplex PCR. Of 360,000 or so clones listed, around nine tenths are singletons. The specimen was peripheral blood, collected in a trial of Ad26.COV2.S vaccine versus placebo. Receptors originate from a person aged 18-65 years who received the Ad26.COV2.S COVID-19 vaccine or a placebo. The CDR3 runs from the conserved cysteine through the conserved F or W. The order of the fields is V gene, clone size, D gene, J gene, CDR3 DNA, CDR3 protein. D genes are given only for firm matches. Expanded clones get a size class; other rows say once, few or many, or leave the size out.

V gene: TRBV11-3
clone size: -
D gene: -
J gene: TRBJ2-2
CDR3 DNA: TGTGCCAGCAGCTTATACCCCGTTGCCGGGGAGCTGTTTTTT
CDR3 protein: CASSLYPVAGELFF

V gene: TRBV18
clone size: -
D gene: -
J gene: TRBJ1-4
CDR3 DNA: TGTGCCAGCTCATCCAACAGGGTGGCGACTAATGAAAAACTGTTTTTT
CDR3 protein: CASSSNRVATNEKLFF

V gene: TRBV12-5
clone size: -
D gene: TRBD2
J gene: TRBJ2-5
CDR3 DNA: TGTGCTAGTGGTTTAGCGGGGGGAGAGACCCAGTACTTC
CDR3 protein: CASGLAGGETQYF

V gene: TRBV5-1
clone size: -
D gene: TRBD2
J gene: TRBJ2-5
CDR3 DNA: TGCGCCAGCAGCTCTAGTCGGGGGGGCCTCCGAGAGACCCAGTACTTC
CDR3 protein: CASSSSRGGLRETQYF

V gene: TRBV6-5
clone size: once
D gene: -
J gene: TRBJ2-5
CDR3 DNA: TGTGCCAGCAGTTACTCGGCACTGCAAGAGACCCAGTACTTC
CDR3 protein: CASSYSALQETQYF

V gene: TRBV7-9
clone size: -
D gene: -
J gene: TRBJ2-1
CDR3 DNA: TGTGCCAGCAGCTTAATCGCTAGTGCCGATGAGCAGTTCTTC
CDR3 protein: CASSLIASADEQFF

V gene: TRBV5-4
clone size: once
D gene: TRBD2
J gene: TRBJ2-3
CDR3 DNA: TGTGCCAGCAGCTTATCGGTAGCGGGGGGCACAGATACGCAGTATTTT
CDR3 protein: CASSLSVAGGTDTQYF

V gene: TRBV6-6
clone size: few
D gene: -
J gene: TRBJ1-2
CDR3 DNA: TGTGCCAGCAGTTACTCTCCCGGGGGGAACTATGGCTACACCTTC
CDR3 protein: CASSYSPGGNYGYTF

V gene: TRBV7-9
clone size: -
D gene: -
J gene: TRBJ1-1
CDR3 DNA: TGTGCCAGCAGCCCCTGGGGGGGGGCGGACACTGAAGCTTTCTTT
CDR3 protein: CASSPWGGADTEAFF

V gene: TRBV19
clone size: -
D gene: TRBD1
J gene: TRBJ2-5
CDR3 DNA: TGTGCCAGTAGTCCTCCCCCGGGACAGGGAATGGAGACCCAGTACTTC
CDR3 protein: CASSPPPGQGMETQYF

V gene: TRBV19
clone size: -
D gene: -
J gene: TRBJ2-3
CDR3 DNA: TGTGCCAGTAGTATAAAGTCCCGGGGCCCAGATACGCAGTATTTT
CDR3 protein: CASSIKSRGPDTQYF

V gene: TRBV5-4
clone size: -
D gene: -
J gene: TRBJ2-7
CDR3 DNA: TGTGCCAGCAGCCAAGGGTACGAGCAGTACTTC
CDR3 protein: CASSQGYEQYF

V gene: TRBV20-1
clone size: -
D gene: -
J gene: TRBJ1-2
CDR3 DNA: TGCAGTGCTAGAGGCATTGGCTACACCTTC
CDR3 protein: CSARGIGYTF